The 10 T cell receptor beta chains listed next were all sequenced from one sample in a study of regulatory T cells in long-lasting Graves disease. Time point meaning: persistent/refractory GD, antithyroid drugs over 5 years with positive TRAb. Following extraction of RNA from PBMCs, that RNA was used to make the TCR library. CDR3 regions were amplified by Arm-PCR using iRepertoire HTBI primers to build TCR beta libraries. MiXCR, applied by TCRdb to the multiplex PCR reads, yields one record per CDR3 protein. This repertoire shows about 310,000 distinct CDR3 sequences, around 20% found once; its top ten account for roughly 56%. The starting material was peripheral blood mononuclear cells (PBMCs), obtained when the disease was refractory, from a patient treated with antithyroid drugs. The receptors originated from a female donor with Graves disease.

This clonotype was seen at least ten times. The genes are TRBV5-1 and TRBJ2-7, with D maybe TRBD1 (5 bases). The germline CDR1 and CDR2 sequences are SGHRS and YFSETQ. Between the trimmed V and J ends, which lost 0 bases and 3 bases, there was a span of 10 bases. This CDR3 comprises 14 residues. The CDR3 sequence: CASSLEDTYYEQYF. Here the CDR3 DNA reads TGCGCCAGCAGCTTGGAGGACACATACTACGAGCAGTACTTC.

CDR3 nucleotide sequence: TGTGCCAGCAGTTACTCGGGACTAGCGATTACCGGGGAGCTGTTTTTT. It specifies CASSYSGLAITGELFF. The chain employs TRBV6-2 or TRBV6-3 and TRBJ2-2, with TRBD2 matching over 10 bases. CDR3 size: 16 residues. J was trimmed by 5 bases and V by 0 bases; bases with no gene match: 3. Germline loops: CDR1 MNHEY, CDR2 SVGEGT.

This clonotype was observed a few times. V is TRBV28 and J is TRBJ2-6; maybe TRBD2 (6 bases). Germline assignment: CDR1 MDHEN and CDR2 SYDVKM. V gave up 4 bases and J gave up 1 base, with 8 bases separating them. This CDR3 region has 15 residues. In DNA, the CDR3 is TGTGCCAGCAGTTCCCGGGGGTCTGGGGCCAACGTCCTGACTTTC. Its translation is CASSSRGSGANVLTF.

This clonotype was counted many times. The gene calls are TRBV27 and TRBJ2-7; 11 bases fit TRBD2. Per the germline V gene, CDR1 is MNHEY and CDR2 is SMNVEV (reference sequence). CDR3 length: 14 amino acids. The ends lost 6 bases at V and 3 bases at J; junction bases unmatched: 4. The CDR3 bases are TGTGCCAGCAGCGTGGGGACTAGCGGCTACGAGCAGTACTTC. Translating gives CASSVGTSGYEQYF.

This clonotype was observed a handful of times. The J gene is TRBJ1-6, the V gene TRBV18, with D uncertain. Trimming cost V 3 bases and J 9 bases, with 9 bases left between them. The length of the CDR3 is 13 residues. The germline CDR1 and CDR2 sequences are KGHSH and LQKENI. The CDR3 here is CASSPEKASPLHF. DNA of the CDR3: TGTGCCAGCTCACCCGAAAAGGCTTCACCCCTCCACTTT.

The chain employs TRBV30 and TRBJ1-2; D perhaps matches TRBD1 (5 bases). This CDR3 has 14 amino acids. V was cut by 3 bases and J by 7 bases, with 18 bases left in between. Germline V gives CDR1 GTSNPN, CDR2 SVGIG (reference sequence). CDR3 DNA sequence: TGTGCCTGGAGGTCAGGGTTCGACGGGCCTGGCTACACCTTC. Translation gives CAWRSGFDGPGYTF.

This clonotype was observed at least ten times. Here the CDR3 DNA reads TGTGCCACCAGTGATGAAGACAGGGGTCCCTATGGCTACACCTTC. Translation gives CATSDEDRGPYGYTF. This chain joins TRBV24-1 and TRBJ1-2, with 8 bases aligning to TRBD1. The germline V gene has CDR1 KGHDR and CDR2 SFDVKD. This CDR3 spans 15 amino acids. Germline trimming cut 3 bases from V and 4 bases from J; bases unmatched to any gene: 6.

As for this clonotype: Since a much larger clone is just one base distant, this may be a read error. Since no conserved phenylalanine or tryptophan closes the CDR3, a read error is the likely cause. The chain uses TRBV7-3 and TRBJ2-5; the D gene is possibly TRBD2 (5 bases). Germline V gene sequence: CDR1 SGHTA, CDR2 FQGTGA. Trimming cost V 5 bases and J 6 bases, with 16 bases left between them. CDR3 size: 14 residues. The CDR3 DNA is TGTGCCAGCAGCCCGGGGTCCCTCGCCCAGACCCAGTACTCC. Residues: CASSPGSLAQTQYS.

The CDR3 nucleotides read TGTGCCAGCAGTTATGGCGCAGGTAAAAATGAAAAACTGTTTTTT. This translates into CASSYGAGKNEKLFF. The chain couples TRBV6-5 to TRBJ1-4, with D unresolved. This CDR3 comprises 15 residues. Germline assignment: CDR1 MNHEY and CDR2 SVGAGI. V gave up 3 bases and J gave up 5 bases, with 13 bases separating them.

There are many counts of this clonotype. The CDR3 DNA reads as TGTGCCAGCAGGACCCCCAGGGGTGGGTACGACACTGAAGCTTTCTTT. Its protein product is CASRTPRGGYDTEAFF. The chain links TRBV12-3 or TRBV12-4 to TRBJ1-1; D perhaps matches TRBD1 (6 bases). The V and J ends lost 6 bases and 3 bases respectively, with 20 bases between them. The CDR3 runs 16 residues.